These 15 T cell receptor beta chains originate from one sample sequenced in a study of CD8+ T cells in alopecia areata. Documented treatment: oral pan-JAK inhibitor, 5-10 mg twice daily. RNA, once extracted, was reverse transcribed into cDNA for use as the sequencing template. Only in-frame clones appear in the TCRdb table, and some are missing; sequencing was by immunoSEQ multiplex PCR. The sample yields 80,000 to 100,000 clones, around 44% seen once. The source was CD8+ T cells sorted from blood, collected at week 24, from a patient treated with tofacitinib. The receptors were sampled from a human donor with alopecia areata.

The chain joins TRBV7-2 to TRBJ2-7; no definite D call. CDR1 SGHTA and CDR2 FQGNSA come from the germline V gene. V was trimmed by 2 bases and J by 3 bases, leaving 14 bases between them. The CDR3 is 15 amino acids. The CDR3 protein is CASSLHRGIVYEQYF. The CDR3 nucleotides are TGTGCCAGCAGCTTACATCGAGGTATTGTCTACGAGCAGTACTTC.

This chain joins TRBV29-1 and TRBJ1-2; D is unresolved. The germline CDR1 and CDR2 sequences are SQVTM and ANQGSEA. Trimming left V 3 bases short and J 0 bases short, with 17 bases between. The CDR3 is 16 residues long. The DNA for the CDR3 is TGCAGCGTTGATCGATCTGGGCAGCTATCTAACTATGGCTACACCTTC. Translation: CSVDRSGQLSNYGYTF. Complete variable domain (other parts from reference TRBV29-1 and TRBJ1-2): SAVISQKPSRDICQRGTSLTIQCQVDSQVTMMFWYRQQPGQSLTLIATANQGSEATYESGFVIDKFPISRPNLTFSTLTVSNMSPEDSSIYLCSVDRSGQLSNYGYTFGSGTRLTVV.

The genes are TRBV5-5 and TRBJ2-1; 7 bases match TRBD2. This CDR3 has 15 residues. J was trimmed by 7 bases and V by 1 base; bases with no gene match: 8. Germline V gene lookup returns CDR1 SGHKS and CDR2 YYEKEE (reference sequence). CDR3 coding DNA: TGTGCCAGCAGCTTGACTAGCGCCCTCGGTAATGAGCAGTTCTTC. Translated, it gives CASSLTSALGNEQFF.

The chain carries TRBV19 and TRBJ2-7; TRBD1 agrees at 8 bases. The CDR3 extends over 14 amino acids. V was clipped by 5 bases and J by 0 bases; unmatched bases: 3. The germline V gene has CDR1 LNHDA and CDR2 SQIVND (reference sequence). CDR3 residues: CASSVGQGSYEQYF. CDR3 nucleotides: TGTGCCAGTAGTGTCGGACAGGGCTCCTACGAGCAGTACTTC.

V gene TRBV15 combines with J gene TRBJ2-1; unclear D gene. This CDR3 contains 12 residues. The V and J ends lost 1 base and 10 bases respectively, with 8 bases between them. CDR1 is LNHNV, CDR2 YYDKDF, per germline (reference sequence). CDR3 region: CATSRVGREQFF. The CDR3, as DNA: TGTGCCACCAGCAGAGTTGGAAGGGAGCAGTTCTTC.

V gene TRBV28 combines with J gene TRBJ2-1; D gene ambiguous. This CDR3 is 11 amino acids long. Trimming removed 9 bases from V and 1 base from J, with 4 bases in between. In germline, CDR1 is MDHEN, CDR2 SYDVKM. DNA for the CDR3: TGTGCCAGTTTTTCCTACAATGAGCAGTTCTTC. Its protein is CASFSYNEQFF.

The V and J genes are TRBV30 and TRBJ2-7, with 7 bases fitting TRBD1. The CDR3 sequence is 14 residues long. Trimming removed 2 bases from V and 3 bases from J; junction bases left unmatched: 7. The germline CDR1 and CDR2 sequences are GTSNPN and SVGIG (reference sequence). CDR3 DNA sequence: TGTGCCTGGAGTTCCCCAGGGGGAGACTACGAGCAGTACTTC. As protein: CAWSSPGGDYEQYF.

This rearrangement joins TRBV7-9 to TRBJ2-5, with 11 bases lining up with TRBD2. The germline V gene has CDR1 SEHNR and CDR2 FQNEAQ (reference sequence). V lost 3 bases, J lost 0 bases, and 6 bases stayed unmatched. This CDR3 contains 17 residues. CDR3 loop: CASSLGLAESYQETQYF. The CDR3 DNA is TGTGCCAGCAGCTTGGGACTAGCGGAGTCGTACCAAGAGACCCAGTACTTC. Based on the CDR3 plus reference TRBV7-9 and TRBJ2-5, the full variable domain is DTGVSQNPRHKITKRGQNVTFRCDPISEHNRLYWYRQTLGQGPEFLTYFQNEAQLEKSRLLSDRFSAERPKGSFSTLEIQRTEQGDSAMYLCASSLGLAESYQETQYFGPGTRLLVL.

This clone showed up just a few times. This chain links TRBV7-9 with TRBJ2-7; possibly TRBD2 for D (5 bases). V lost 4 bases and J 1 base, leaving 14 bases between the germline ends. Germline V gives CDR1 SEHNR, CDR2 FQNEAQ (reference sequence). This CDR3 contains 15 residues. Here the CDR3 reads CASSSTAADSYEQYF. The DNA for the CDR3 is TGTGCCAGCAGCTCAACTGCAGCGGATTCCTACGAGCAGTACTTC. Supplemented by reference TRBV7-9 and TRBJ2-7, the full variable domain reads DTGVSQNPRHKITKRGQNVTFRCDPISEHNRLYWYRQTLGQGPEFLTYFQNEAQLEKSRLLSDRFSAERPKGSFSTLEIQRTEQGDSAMYLCASSSTAADSYEQYFGPGTRLTVT.

This chain uses TRBV5-1 with TRBJ2-3, with D possibly TRBD1 on 6 matching bases. This CDR3 region has 14 residues. V was pared by 4 bases and J by 2 bases, with 11 bases between. Germline V gene data show CDR1 as SGHRS and CDR2 as YFSETQ. CDR3 in DNA: TGCGCCAGCAGCCCCCGGACAGTCACAGATACGCAGTATTTT. Encoded protein: CASSPRTVTDTQYF.

A few counts support this clone. The CDR3 loop reads CASSTYYEQYF. DNA for the CDR3: TGTGCCAGCAGCACATACTACGAGCAGTACTTC. The J gene is TRBJ2-7, the V gene TRBV7-9; D not certain. The ends were cut back, 5 bases at V and 3 bases at J, with 5 bases in the middle. The germline V gene encodes CDR1 SEHNR and CDR2 FQNEAQ (reference sequence). CDR3 length: 11 amino acids. Combining the CDR3 with reference TRBV7-9 and TRBJ2-7 gives the whole variable domain DTGVSQNPRHKITKRGQNVTFRCDPISEHNRLYWYRQTLGQGPEFLTYFQNEAQLEKSRLLSDRFSAERPKGSFSTLEIQRTEQGDSAMYLCASSTYYEQYFGPGTRLTVT.

This clone came up once. The V gene is TRBV30, the J gene TRBJ2-7; a possible D gene is TRBD2 (7 bases). The CDR3 sequence is 12 residues long. Germline V lookup: CDR1 GTSNPN, CDR2 SVGIG (reference sequence). Deletions cut 5 bases from V and 7 bases from J, with 15 bases between. The CDR3 region has the DNA TGTGCCTGGGGGCCCGGGGGGCAAGAGCAGTACTTC. It yields the protein CAWGPGGQEQYF.

The chain recombines TRBV27 with TRBJ1-2; 8 positions agree with TRBD1. This CDR3 region has 13 residues. CDR1 MNHEY and CDR2 SMNVEV come from the germline V gene (reference sequence). Unmatched junction bases numbered 4, after V lost 3 bases and J lost 7 bases. DNA for the CDR3: TGTGCCAGCAGTTTCGGGACAGGACTTGGCTACACCTTC. Translating gives CASSFGTGLGYTF.

The rearrangement links TRBV4-1 to TRBJ2-1; the match to TRBD2 covers 10 bases. With 5 bases clipped from V and 3 bases from J, the junction kept 7 bases outside the gene matches. Germline V gene sequence: CDR1 MGHRA, CDR2 YSYEKL. The CDR3 runs to 16 residues. CDR3: CASSNQGLAVYNEQFF. The CDR3 DNA reads as TGCGCCAGCAGCAATCAAGGACTAGCGGTCTACAATGAGCAGTTCTTC.

The chain links TRBV9 to TRBJ2-1, with D perhaps being TRBD1 or TRBD2 (5 bases each). CDR1 and CDR2 from the germline V gene are SGDLS and YYNGEE. V dropped 3 bases and J dropped 6 bases, with 13 bases sitting between them. This CDR3 comprises 14 residues. CDR3 in amino acids: CASSGVGTPNEQFF. The CDR3 DNA reads as TGTGCCAGCAGCGGCGTCGGGACGCCCAATGAGCAGTTCTTC.